This T cell receptor beta chain was obtained from a study of T cell responses to AZD1222 COVID-19 vaccine (dated by TCRdb to about 2021). Background on the whole study: A total of 230 to 250 trial participants underwent TCR sequencing, of whom around 210 had received two doses of AZD1222 and approximately 25 had received two doses of the MenACWY control vaccine. Trial participants were enrolled by age into subgroups of 18-55, 56-69 and 70-plus years, and roughly 150, 30 and 60 TCR-sequenced participants, respectively, were included in these subgroups. Study-wide findings and limitations: Most participants were white British and females outnumbered males, and the authors suggested that clonal diversity may have been underestimated. The 56-69-year group was small, and its depth increase did not reach significance, likely because of low power. Because no day 14 peak-response samples were available, the repertoires could be characterized only after the peak T cell response. Nearly half of unique spike-specific TCRs reportedly recognized epitopes outside regions mutated in the B.1.351 and B.1.1.7 variants. A significant rise in spike-specific TCR breadth and depth was observed after two AZD1222 doses relative to day 0 and relative to MenACWY recipients. The whole spike protein was spanned by vaccine-associated CD4 TCRs, and dominant responses were seen in regions 160-218 and 743-854. Conclusions about previously exposed vaccinees are limited, since just six or seven AZD1222 recipients were seropositive for SARS-CoV-2 at baseline.

From the cysteine up to the phenylalanine, the CDR3 has a length of 19 residues. Just CDR3 DNA is preserved here, 57 bases in frame from base 1. The germline V gene (reference sequence) sets CDR1 to GTSNPN and CDR2 to SVGIG. With respect to this clone: The specificity of this receptor is unknown. The junction does not match germline at one end; this may be a read error.

The CDR3 regions of human TCRbeta chains were analyzed by immunosequencing. The source study handled its data this way. Repertoire TCRs were checked for matches against a reference library of SARS-CoV-2-specific TCRs that had been generated using the MIRA antigen-specificity platform. Breadth was defined as the fraction of unique TCRs that were SARS-CoV-2-associated, and depth was defined as the fraction of total T cells that were SARS-CoV-2-associated. Using the MIRA data, each spike-specific TCR was mapped to the spike region that the TCR reacts to and placed in a CD4 or CD8 class. Log10-transformed breadth and depth values were compared by one-way ANOVA with Sidak's multiple comparisons tests. Imported from immuneACCESS, the table was reduced by TCRdb to in-frame sequences with V and J called. These copies leave out some clones; in studies compared against another copy, an unresolved V gene accounts for under half, and the cause of the remainder is not known. That table furnishes V, J and clone size, whereas the DNA furnished D and trimming. The sample data list 90,000 to 150,000 clones, and 75% to 95% of these were observed just once. The ten largest clones take up roughly 4.2% of the sample.

The sample's time point label, decoded: about 28 days (+/-7) after the second vaccine dose. What the treatment or condition label conveys for this sample: meningococcal conjugate vaccine given as trial control. Samples from vaccinated people were obtained from the UK trials COV001 and COV002, which included a single-blind randomized controlled phase 2/3 trial of AZD1222 (ChAdOx1 nCoV-19) in healthy adults. For TCRbeta chain sequencing, PBMC samples from trial participants were taken at day 0 and at day 28 after the second dose. The V gene is TRBV30 and the J gene is TRBJ1-6, with the D gene not confidently named. This sample comprised peripheral blood, obtained 28 days after the second dose of the MenACWY control vaccine. The receptor was isolated from an adult who received the MenACWY meningococcal vaccine as a control. The DNA reads TGTGCCTGGAGTAATGGGCGCGTAGGGCAGAGGAGCTATGATTCACCCCTCCACTTT. The translation is CAWSNGRVGQRSYDSPLHF.